One and the same sample provided the 29 T cell receptor beta chains below, sequenced in a study of blood T cell repertoires in COVID-19. TCRdb's table, derived via immunoSEQ multiplex PCR, lists solely in-frame clones and lacks some. In the table there are 99,000 or so clones, approximately 81% of which are singletons. The sequenced sample was peripheral blood. Receptors were obtained from a man of 80 years or more with acute or convalescent COVID-19.

J is TRBJ1-5 and V is TRBV7-9, with 11 bases identical to TRBD1. In germline, CDR1 is SEHNR, CDR2 FQNEAQ (reference sequence). The CDR3 spans 12 residues. V shed 3 bases and J 15 bases; nucleotides not matched to a gene: 4. CDR3 in DNA: TGTGCCAGCAGCTTGGGACAGGGGGTTTTGCATTTT. It specifies CASSLGQGVLHF.

The chain joins TRBV4-1 to TRBJ2-1; D gene ambiguous. The CDR3 runs 13 residues. The V and J ends lost 2 bases and 4 bases respectively, with 6 bases between them. In germline, CDR1 is MGHRA, CDR2 YSYEKL. This CDR3 reads CASSQSTYNEQFF. The CDR3 DNA follows: TGCGCCAGCAGCCAATCGACTTACAATGAGCAGTTCTTC.

CDR3 residues: CASRRYGQGPYEQYF. The DNA of the CDR3 is TGTGCCAGCAGACGATATGGACAGGGCCCCTACGAGCAGTACTTC. V usage is TRBV6-5 and J usage is TRBJ2-7; TRBD1 aligns across 8 bases. Germline V gives CDR1 MNHEY, CDR2 SVGAGI. V gave up 6 bases and J gave up 2 bases; unmatched junction bases: 9. This CDR3 has 15 residues.

The gene calls are TRBV3-1 (or the pseudogene TRBV3-2) and TRBJ2-7; 8 bases line up with TRBD2. From germline, CDR1 is LGHDT and CDR2 YNNKEL (reference sequence). The ends lost 6 bases at V and 1 base at J; junction bases unmatched: 8. The CDR3 extends over 15 amino acids. This CDR3 is CASSRVLAGSYEQYF. Here the CDR3 DNA reads TGTGCCAGCAGTAGGGTGTTAGCGGGATCCTACGAGCAGTACTTC.

This clone was counted a single time. CDR3 residues: CASTRDFYSYNEQFF. The CDR3 DNA reads as TGTGCCAGTACTCGGGACTTTTACTCCTACAATGAGCAGTTCTTC. This chain joins TRBV19 and TRBJ2-1, with a weak D call TRBD2 (6 bases). The germline CDR1 and CDR2 sequences are LNHDA and SQIVND (reference sequence). Trimming cost V 7 bases and J 0 bases, with 13 bases left between them. The CDR3 is 15 amino acids.

The J gene is TRBJ1-1, the V gene TRBV6-5; a weak D match, TRBD1 (5 bases). Trimming took off 5 bases at V and 3 bases at J, with 10 bases between the two ends. Germline V gene data show CDR1 as MNHEY and CDR2 as SVGAGI. The CDR3 is made up of 13 amino acids. The CDR3 DNA reads as TGTGCCAGCAGTCCACGGGGGGACACTGAAGCTTTCTTT. The encoded protein is CASSPRGDTEAFF.

The chain is built from TRBV5-6 and TRBJ2-7; 7 nucleotides align to TRBD1. Germline V gene lookup returns CDR1 SGHDT and CDR2 YYEEEE. This CDR3 region has 15 residues. The V segment lost 3 bases and the J segment 3 bases; nucleotides outside the gene matches: 9. CDR3 bases: TGTGCCAGCAGCTCCAGGACAGGCAGATTCTACGAGCAGTACTTC. Its protein product is CASSSRTGRFYEQYF.

V gene TRBV7-9 combines with J gene TRBJ2-3; 7 bases map to TRBD2. Germline assignment: CDR1 SEHNR and CDR2 FQNEAQ (reference sequence). The CDR3 runs 17 residues. Trimming removed 3 bases from V and 3 bases from J; junction bases left unmatched: 12. The DNA of the CDR3 is TGTGCCAGCAGCTTTGGGGCGCTGCGGGAGCATACAGATACGCAGTATTTT. This codes for CASSFGALREHTDTQYF.

The chain couples TRBV6-5 to TRBJ1-2; 7 bases agree with TRBD1. Germline CDR1 and CDR2: MNHEY and SVGAGI. The CDR3 consists of 13 residues. V lost 7 bases, J lost 3 bases, and 5 bases stayed unmatched. In nucleotides, the CDR3 is TGTGCCAGCAAGGGACAGCTTGACTATGGCTACACCTTC. This sequence encodes CASKGQLDYGYTF.

The V and J genes are TRBV6-2 or TRBV6-3 and TRBJ2-7; D may be TRBD1 (7 bases). V was clipped by 2 bases and J by 6 bases, with 14 bases between them. The length of the CDR3 is 14 residues. Germline CDR1 reads MNHEY; CDR2 reads SVGEGT. The CDR3 sequence: CASSYRAGGGEQYF. For the CDR3, the DNA is TGTGCCAGCAGTTACCGGGCAGGGGGAGGCGAGCAGTACTTC.

The rearrangement links TRBV28 to TRBJ1-5; D is unclear. The CDR3 spans 14 residues. The germline V and J ends were trimmed by 6 bases and 0 bases, with 9 bases remaining between them. The V gene's germline CDR1 is MDHEN and CDR2 SYDVKM. CDR3 coding DNA: TGTGCCAGCAGCCGTCCTAATAGCAATCAGCCCCAGCATTTT. This encodes CASSRPNSNQPQHF.

In this sample, this clone turned up a few times. This chain connects TRBV2 to TRBJ1-1; 7 positions agree with TRBD1. The V gene end was trimmed by 4 bases and the J gene end by 4 bases; junction bases not matched to a gene: 9. CDR1 SNHLY and CDR2 FYNNEI come from the germline V gene. The CDR3 spans 15 residues. The CDR3 region has the DNA TGTGCCAGCAGTGGGGCTCTCAGGGGGAGCACTGAAGCTTTCTTT. Translation gives CASSGALRGSTEAFF.

This chain joins TRBV3-1 (or the pseudogene TRBV3-2) and TRBJ2-3; the D gene is possibly TRBD1 (6 bases). There are 15 residues in the CDR3. Per germline, CDR1 LGHDT and CDR2 YNNKEL (reference sequence). Trimming removed 2 bases from V and 4 bases from J, with 13 bases in between. The CDR3 region has the DNA TGTGCCAGCAGCCAACGACAGGTGAAGTCAGATACGCAGTATTTT. As protein: CASSQRQVKSDTQYF.

The table lists this clone with a few counts. This chain's CDR3 is CASSQGASGSYEQYF. CDR3 DNA: TGCGCCAGCAGCCAAGGGGCTAGCGGGAGCTACGAGCAGTACTTC. V gene TRBV4-1 combines with J gene TRBJ2-7; 10 bases align to TRBD2. Germline-derived CDR1 and CDR2 are MGHRA and YSYEKL. V shed 1 base and J 3 bases; nucleotides not matched to a gene: 3. The CDR3 length is 15 residues.

The chain is built from TRBV19 and TRBJ2-5; TRBD1 might be the D (6 bases). Trimming took 6 bases from V and 4 from J, leaving 15 bases between them. Per germline, CDR1 LNHDA and CDR2 SQIVND (reference sequence). The length of the CDR3 is 14 residues. CDR3 coding DNA: TGTGCCAGTAGCGGACAGTCGACCCCAGAGACCCAGTACTTC. This sequence encodes CASSGQSTPETQYF.

The chain carries TRBV4-2 and TRBJ2-3, with D unclear. The CDR3 is 13 amino acids. Germline V gene data show CDR1 as LGHNA and CDR2 as YNFKEQ. With 1 base removed from V and 2 bases from J, the gap between germline ends came to 4 bases. The DNA for the CDR3 is TGTGCCAGCAGCCAAGCTTTCACAGATACGCAGTATTTT. It yields the protein CASSQAFTDTQYF.

This CDR3 is CASSIVGGADNEQFF. CDR3 in DNA: TGTGCCAGTAGTATAGTTGGGGGCGCGGACAATGAGCAGTTCTTC. This chain connects TRBV19 to TRBJ2-1; D perhaps matches TRBD1 (6 bases). This CDR3 has 15 residues. The germline V gene encodes CDR1 LNHDA and CDR2 SQIVND (reference sequence). Trimming took 1 base from V and 5 from J, leaving 12 bases between them.

The chain links TRBV19 to TRBJ1-5, with TRBD1 identical over 7 bases. Germline CDR1 and CDR2: LNHDA and SQIVND (reference sequence). The ends lost 5 bases at V and 1 base at J; junction bases unmatched: 8. The CDR3 runs to 16 residues. The DNA of the CDR3 is TGTGCCAGTAGTCCCACGCCAGGGGGAAGCAATCAGCCCCAGCATTTT. Its protein product is CASSPTPGGSNQPQHF.

As concerns this clone: The junction departs from germline at one end; a sequencing error may be responsible. The J gene is TRBJ2-4, the V gene TRBV27, with 8 bases aligning to TRBD1. CDR3 length: 12 amino acids. CDR1 is MNHEY, CDR2 SMNVEV, per germline (reference sequence). The CDR3 sequence is CTSSFDSGGLHF. CDR3 in DNA: TGTACCAGCAGTTTCGACTCAGGGGGCCTGCACTTC.

This chain connects TRBV27 to TRBJ1-2, with TRBD1 matching over 7 bases. CDR3 size: 15 residues. J gave up 8 bases and V 10 bases, and 19 bases lay outside the gene matches. Germline-derived CDR1 and CDR2 are MNHEY and SMNVEV (reference sequence). The DNA of the CDR3 is TGTGCCACCTCCCCTCTTTTTACCGGGACAGAAGGCTACACCTTC. Its protein product is CATSPLFTGTEGYTF.

V is TRBV6-5 and J is TRBJ1-3; 9 nucleotides line up with TRBD1. V trimming: 5 bases; J trimming: 4 bases; junction bases outside the gene matches: 3. The length of the CDR3 is 14 residues. Germline loops: CDR1 MNHEY, CDR2 SVGAGI. CDR3 residues: CASSRDRVGNTIYF. CDR3 bases: TGTGCCAGCAGTCGGGACAGGGTGGGAAACACCATATATTTT.

V and J are TRBV15 and TRBJ1-4; 12 positions match TRBD1. J gave up 17 bases and V 0 bases, and 4 bases lay outside the gene matches. The CDR3 extends over 13 amino acids. The germline V gene encodes CDR1 LNHNV and CDR2 YYDKDF (reference sequence). The CDR3 loop reads CATSRDWDRGLFF. The CDR3, as DNA: TGTGCCACCAGCAGAGACTGGGACAGGGGGCTCTTTTTT.

The chain links TRBV14 to TRBJ1-1, with D perhaps TRBD1 (6 bases). The CDR3 has 17 residues. V was pared by 1 base and J by 0 bases, with 15 bases between. The germline gives CDR1 SGHDN, CDR2 FVKESK. The CDR3, as DNA: TGTGCCAGCAGCCAAGGAGCCGGGACATCTATGAACACTGAAGCTTTCTTT. Its translation: CASSQGAGTSMNTEAFF.

In the case of this clone: This may arise from a read error, as a much more abundant clone is one base away. The chain joins TRBV5-1 to TRBJ1-1; D uncertain. Per germline, CDR1 SGHRS and CDR2 YFSETQ. The CDR3 spans 13 residues. Trimming removed 4 bases from V and 1 base from J, with 8 bases in between. The CDR3 here is CASSVDTNTEAFF. In DNA form, the CDR3 reads TGCGCCAGCAGCGTTGACACGAACACTGAAGCTTTCTTT.

The rearrangement joins TRBV18 to TRBJ2-1, with 8 nucleotides matching TRBD1. CDR1 and CDR2 (germline): KGHSH, LQKENI. The CDR3 runs to 14 residues. The V and J ends lost 3 bases and 2 bases, in that order; junction bases with no gene match: 0. The CDR3 spells CASSPDRAYNEQFF. In nucleotides, the CDR3 is TGTGCCAGCTCACCGGACAGGGCCTACAATGAGCAGTTCTTC.

The chain is built from TRBV27 and TRBJ2-5; TRBD2 matches at 8 bases. Germline V gene lookup returns CDR1 MNHEY and CDR2 SMNVEV (reference sequence). The CDR3 extends over 15 amino acids. V gave up 0 bases and J gave up 5 bases; unmatched junction bases: 5. The CDR3 bases are TGTGCCAGCAGTTTATCGTGGACTAGCCGGGAGACCCAGTACTTC. Protein: CASSLSWTSRETQYF.

The chain recombines TRBV28 with TRBJ2-7; TRBD2 matches 11 bases. CDR3 length equals 15 residues. Germline CDR1 MDHEN, CDR2 SYDVKM. The ends lost 2 bases at V and 4 bases at J; junction bases unmatched: 4. In nucleotides, the CDR3 is TGTGCCAGCAGTTTAGCTAGCGGGAGGTTATACGAGCAGTACTTC. Encoded protein: CASSLASGRLYEQYF.

This chain connects TRBV18 to TRBJ2-7, with 8 bases lining up with TRBD1. CDR3 size: 14 residues. The junction had 3 bases not matched to a gene; V was cut back by 3 bases and J by 2 bases. Per germline, CDR1 KGHSH and CDR2 LQKENI. In DNA form, the CDR3 reads TGTGCCAGCTCACCGTACAGGGGGGCCTACGAGCAGTACTTC. Its translation: CASSPYRGAYEQYF.

The CDR3 DNA reads TGCGCCAGCAGCAAGGGACTAGCGGGAGCGGATGAGCAGTTCTTC. Protein product: CASSKGLAGADEQFF. This chain links TRBV5-1 with TRBJ2-1; 14 bases agree with TRBD2. The CDR3 is 15 amino acids. The trim removed 4 bases at V and 8 bases at J, leaving 5 bases unmatched. CDR1 SGHRS and CDR2 YFSETQ come from the germline V gene.